This T cell receptor beta chain was sequenced for a study of spatial heterogeneity in lung cancer. Study-level background: A consistent excess of beta-chain over alpha-chain sequences was detected.

Study-level results: Resection blood, more than follow-up blood, showed ubiquitous expanded tumor TCRs.

This clonotype appeared a few times. Its antigen is still unknown. V shed 0 bases and J shed 4 bases, with 12 bases lying between them. The CDR3 extends over 15 amino acids. The germline gives CDR1 MNHEY, CDR2 SVGAGI. All TCR cDNA molecules were individually tagged with a unique molecular identifier. Using its own MiXCR run on the 5' RACE reads, TCRdb lists one record per CDR3 protein. Of 45,000 or so distinct CDR3 sequences listed, about 10% are singletons. Time point given: sample taken at primary tumor resection. Frozen PBMC, nontumor lung or tumor provided whole RNA, which was sequenced unsorted. Donors were 72 untreated early-stage non-small cell lung cancer patients.

The chain recombines TRBV6-5 with TRBJ1-2; D is unclear. The sequence came from a female donor with early-stage non-small cell lung cancer. The sample was PBMCs, taken at surgery. The chain's CDR3 is CASSYSGQALYGYTF. CDR3 DNA: TGTGCCAGCAGTTACTCTGGGCAGGCCCTCTATGGCTACACCTTC.